What follows are 15 T cell receptor beta chains derived from one specimen sequenced in a study of prognosis after radiotherapy for stage I lung cancer. Genomic DNA was the source, and TCR beta CDR3 was amplified from it by two-round multiplex PCR. First-round PCR employed TRBV- and TRBJ-specific primers for each gene. MiXCR was run by TCRdb on the multiplex PCR reads, yielding one entry per CDR3 protein. Among approximately 28,000 distinct CDR3 sequences, around 30% were seen once, and the ten largest hold around 35%. The source was PBMCs, collected before or after stereotactic body radiation therapy (not recorded which). The receptors come from a donor of 50 years or more with non-small cell lung cancer.

This clonotype was seen ten or more times. The chain couples TRBV5-1 to TRBJ1-1, with D unclear. Trimming removed 0 bases from V and 5 bases from J, with 14 bases in between. CDR1 is SGHRS, CDR2 YFSETQ, per germline. The length of the CDR3 is 15 residues. CDR3 amino acids: CASSLAPGGGTEAFF. CDR3 coding DNA: TGCGCCAGCAGCTTGGCCCCGGGCGGAGGAACTGAAGCTTTCTTT.

As for this clonotype: The junction shows a germline mismatch at one end, possibly a read error. The chain joins TRBV6-2 or TRBV6-3 to TRBJ2-2; D is perhaps TRBD2 (7 bases). The length of the CDR3 is 14 residues. Germline CDR1 and CDR2: MNHEY and SVGEGT. In DNA, the CDR3 is TGTGCCAGCAGTCGCGAGCGGGACACCGTGGAGCTGTTTTTT. Its translation is CASSRERDTVELFF.

This clonotype was observed at least ten times. The gene calls are TRBV6-1 and TRBJ1-1; D not resolved. V was trimmed by 8 bases and J by 0 bases, leaving 10 bases between them. Germline CDR1 is MNHNS and CDR2 is SASEGT. This CDR3 comprises 13 residues. CDR3 in amino acids: CASHSWMNTEAFF. The CDR3 nucleotides read TGTGCCAGCCACAGCTGGATGAACACTGAAGCTTTCTTT.

This clonotype has ten or more counts. V and J are TRBV19 and TRBJ2-3; 8 nucleotides align to TRBD1. Losses at the gene ends were 3 bases for V and 0 bases for J; bases not matched to a gene: 5. In germline, CDR1 is LNHDA, CDR2 SQIVND (reference sequence). This CDR3 comprises 16 residues. CDR3 amino acids: CASSMGQAASTDTQYF. For the CDR3, the DNA is TGTGCCAGTAGTATGGGACAGGCAGCTAGCACAGATACGCAGTATTTT.

This clonotype was seen ten or more times. The chain employs TRBV20-1 and TRBJ1-2; the D gene is possibly TRBD1 (5 bases). Germline CDR1 and CDR2: DFQATT and SNEGSKA (reference sequence). This CDR3 region has 12 residues. Trimming removed 4 bases from V and 2 bases from J, with 8 bases in between. CDR3: CSATGGNYGYTF. The CDR3 DNA reads as TGCAGTGCTACGGGGGGGAACTATGGCTACACCTTC.

Turning to this clonotype: Relative to the germline gene, one junction end is altered; a read error may explain this. V gene TRBV19 combines with J gene TRBJ2-7; TRBD2 might be the D (5 bases). Germline values: CDR1 LNHDA, CDR2 SQIVND (reference sequence). The CDR3 totals 14 residues. The CDR3 DNA reads TGTTCCAGTAGTATGAACGGGATCTCCTACGAGCATTACTTC. This translates into CSSSMNGISYEHYF.

This clonotype was detected many times. The genes are TRBV11-2 and TRBJ1-6, with D possibly matching TRBD1 (5 bases). This CDR3 is built from 14 residues. Per the germline V gene, CDR1 is SGHAT and CDR2 is FQNNGV. The germline V and J ends were trimmed by 2 bases and 10 bases, with 12 bases remaining between them. CDR3 coding DNA: TGTGCCAGCAGCTTAATGGGGGATGACTCACCCCTCCACTTT. Protein product: CASSLMGDDSPLHF.

The V gene is TRBV11-2, the J gene TRBJ1-1; possible D gene TRBD1, 5 bases. CDR1 and CDR2 (germline): SGHAT, FQNNGV. Trimming shortened V by 2 bases and J by 8 bases, and 15 bases separated the two germline ends. The CDR3 consists of 14 residues. CDR3 DNA: TGTGCCAGCAGCTTACGTGGGCTCGGGGGGGAAGCTTTCTTT. The encoded protein is CASSLRGLGGEAFF.

This clonotype turned up a few times. This may be a read error: a much more frequent sequence differs by one nucleotide. The chain is built from TRBV28 and TRBJ1-5, with D possibly being TRBD1 (6 bases). V lost 4 bases and J 4 bases, leaving 11 bases between the germline ends. The CDR3 is made up of 14 amino acids. Germline-derived CDR1 and CDR2 are MDHEN and SYDVKM. Written as DNA, the CDR3 is TGTGCCAGCAGTTCTGGGGGGACAAATCAGCCCCAGCATTTT. Amino acid sequence: CASSSGGTNQPQHF.

This clonotype has ten or more counts. The CDR3: CASSLTGNGYTF. Written as DNA, the CDR3 is TGTGCCAGCAGTTTGACAGGAAATGGCTACACCTTC. V and J are TRBV12-3 or TRBV12-4 and TRBJ1-2, with D possibly matching TRBD1 (6 bases). Trimming took off 3 bases at V and 6 bases at J, with 8 bases between the two ends. The CDR3 runs 12 residues.

This clonotype was recorded a few times. V usage is TRBV6-1 and J usage is TRBJ2-6, with D maybe TRBD2 (5 bases). The germline V gene encodes CDR1 MNHNS and CDR2 SASEGT. CDR3 size: 13 residues. V lost 8 bases and J 0 bases, leaving 5 bases between the germline ends. CDR3 region: CASDYSGANVLTF. The CDR3 DNA reads as TGTGCCAGCGACTACTCTGGGGCCAACGTCCTGACTTTC.

The chain uses TRBV30 and TRBJ2-7; unclear D gene. Germline V gene data show CDR1 as GTSNPN and CDR2 as SVGIG (reference sequence). V was shortened by 8 bases and J by 5 bases, with 31 bases between the two germline ends. The CDR3 extends over 17 amino acids. The CDR3 here is CAPPPPKVSNELDEQYF. The CDR3 coding sequence is TGTGCCCCCCCCCCCCCCAAGGTATCGAACGAACTGGACGAGCAGTACTTC.

This clonotype came up many times. This sequence joins TRBV9 and TRBJ1-3; the D gene is possibly TRBD1 (5 bases). The V and J ends lost 0 bases and 6 bases respectively, with 7 bases between them. CDR1 SGDLS and CDR2 YYNGEE come from the germline V gene. The CDR3 loop spans 13 amino acids. The CDR3 region is CASSVGGENTIYF. In DNA, the CDR3 is TGTGCCAGCAGCGTAGGGGGGGAAAACACCATATATTTT.

This clonotype was detected many times. V gene TRBV2 combines with J gene TRBJ1-2, with D maybe TRBD1 (5 bases). Trimming stripped 6 bases from V and 7 bases from J, with 12 bases between. This CDR3 comprises 12 residues. CDR1 is SNHLY and CDR2 is FYNNEI in the germline V gene. DNA of the CDR3: TGTGCCAGCAGGGAGAGGGGAGCTGGCTACACCTTC. Residues: CASRERGAGYTF. The variable domain in full, completed from reference TRBV2 and TRBJ1-2, reads EPEVTQTPSHQVTQMGQEVILRCVPISNHLYFYWYRQILGQKVEFLVSFYNNEISEKSEIFDDQFSVERPDGSNFTLKIRSTKLEDSAMYFCASRERGAGYTFGSGTRLTVV.

A note on this clonotype: This may be a read error, as it is one base from a much larger clone. J is TRBJ1-1 and V is TRBV7-9; D not certain. The CDR3 sequence is 15 residues long. Trimming left V 1 base short and J 0 bases short, with 9 bases between. Germline V CDR1 and CDR2: SEHNR, FQNEAQ (reference sequence). The CDR3 coding sequence is TGTGCCAGCAGCTTAGGACGGTTAGTGAACACTGAAGCTTTCTTT. Protein: CASSLGRLVNTEAFF.